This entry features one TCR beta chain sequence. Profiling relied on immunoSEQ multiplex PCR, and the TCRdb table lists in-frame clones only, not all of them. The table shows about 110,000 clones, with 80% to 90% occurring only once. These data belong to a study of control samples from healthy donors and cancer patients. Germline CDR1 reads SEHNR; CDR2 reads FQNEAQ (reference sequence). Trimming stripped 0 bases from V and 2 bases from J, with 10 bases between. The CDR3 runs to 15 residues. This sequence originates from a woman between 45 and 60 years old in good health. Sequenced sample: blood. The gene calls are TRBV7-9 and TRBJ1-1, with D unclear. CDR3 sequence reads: CASSLAAGTNTEAFF. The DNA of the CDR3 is TGTGCCAGCAGCTTAGCAGCGGGTACCAACACTGAAGCTTTCTTT.